These 7 T cell receptor beta chains came from one sample sequenced in a study of blood T cell repertoires in COVID-19. The table came from immunoSEQ multiplex PCR; TCRdb's copy has only in-frame clones and leaves some out. The sample has 290,000 or so clones, approximately 85% seen once. The sample comprised peripheral blood. The receptors shown here come from a man aged 45-65 years with active or convalescent COVID-19.

This chain uses TRBV7-9 with TRBJ2-7, with 7 bases fitting TRBD2. CDR1 and CDR2 (germline): SEHNR, FQNEAQ (reference sequence). Unmatched junction bases numbered 2, after V lost 3 bases and J lost 3 bases. The CDR3 runs to 13 residues. In nucleotides, the CDR3 is TGTGCCAGCAGCTTCGCGGGAGTCTACGAGCAGTACTTC. It is translated as CASSFAGVYEQYF.

This chain connects TRBV10-3 to TRBJ2-3, with TRBD2 matching 9 bases. The CDR3 has 14 amino acids. V was pared by 6 bases and J by 5 bases, with 6 bases of the junction left unmatched. Looked up from germline, CDR1 is ENHRY and CDR2 is SYGVKD. The CDR3 loop is CAIRQREAGDTQYF. CDR3 DNA: TGTGCCATCAGACAGCGGGAGGCAGGAGATACGCAGTATTTT.

The rearrangement links TRBV7-2 to TRBJ2-1; TRBD2 aligns across 12 bases. Germline CDR1 SGHTA, CDR2 FQGNSA. The CDR3 runs to 17 residues. With V trimmed by 2 bases and J by 10 bases, 12 bases remained unmatched. CDR3 in amino acids: CASSLWWASGRAREQFF. The CDR3 region has the DNA TGTGCCAGCAGCTTATGGTGGGCTAGCGGGAGGGCCAGGGAGCAGTTCTTC.

This chain links TRBV28 with TRBJ2-3; 7 nucleotides match TRBD2. The CDR3 extends over 16 amino acids. The ends lost 5 bases at V and 4 bases at J; junction bases unmatched: 12. CDR1 is MDHEN and CDR2 is SYDVKM in the germline V gene. This CDR3 reads CASSPKPGGGSDTQYF. The CDR3, as DNA: TGTGCCAGCAGTCCCAAACCGGGAGGCGGGTCAGATACGCAGTATTTT.

The chain joins TRBV19 to TRBJ2-3; D may be TRBD2 (7 bases). From germline, CDR1 is LNHDA and CDR2 SQIVND (reference sequence). The CDR3 is made up of 15 amino acids. With 6 bases removed from V and 11 bases from J, the gap between germline ends came to 24 bases. The CDR3 DNA reads as TGTGCCAGTAGCGGGGGGCGGACGGACGATTTAGGGCAGTATTTT. Its translation is CASSGGRTDDLGQYF.

V gene TRBV11-2 combines with J gene TRBJ2-2, with D perhaps TRBD2 (6 bases). Germline CDR1 is SGHAT and CDR2 is FQNNGV. V dropped 3 bases and J dropped 5 bases, with 13 bases sitting between them. The CDR3 covers 15 residues. The CDR3 region has the DNA TGTGCCAGCAGCTTGATAGCGGAGCAGACCGGGGAGCTGTTTTTT. It translates to CASSLIAEQTGELFF.

This clone has a handful of counts. The chain employs TRBV7-2 and TRBJ1-4; TRBD1 agrees at 10 bases. The trim removed 1 base at V and 8 bases at J, leaving 4 bases unmatched. The CDR3 is 15 amino acids. CDR1 SGHTA and CDR2 FQGNSA come from the germline V gene. CDR3 residues: CASSLGGQGDEKLFF. CDR3 bases: TGTGCCAGCAGCTTAGGCGGACAGGGGGACGAAAAACTGTTTTTT.